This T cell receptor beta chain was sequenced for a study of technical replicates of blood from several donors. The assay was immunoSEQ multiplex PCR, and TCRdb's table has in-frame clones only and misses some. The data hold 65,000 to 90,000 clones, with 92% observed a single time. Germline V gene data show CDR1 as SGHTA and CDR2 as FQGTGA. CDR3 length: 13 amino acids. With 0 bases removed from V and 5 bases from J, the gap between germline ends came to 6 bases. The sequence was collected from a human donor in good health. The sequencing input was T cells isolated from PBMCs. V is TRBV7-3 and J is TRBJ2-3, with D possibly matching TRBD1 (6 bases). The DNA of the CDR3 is TGTGCCAGCAGCTTAACCAGGGGAGATACGCAGTATTTT. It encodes CASSLTRGDTQYF.